The 26 T cell receptor beta chains below come from one sample, sequenced in a study of early T cells in non-severe SARS-CoV-2 infection. MiXCR was run by TCRdb on the 5' RACE reads, yielding one entry per CDR3 protein. The table shows 20,000 to 25,000 distinct CDR3 sequences, with 4% to 5.5% occurring only once. Sample: whole blood. These receptors were collected from an adult who was a healthcare worker with PCR-confirmed SARS-CoV-2 infection or an uninfected control (not recorded which).

This chain links TRBV5-1 with TRBJ2-7; D gene uncertain. Trimming shortened V by 0 bases and J by 5 bases, and 6 bases separated the two germline ends. CDR1 is SGHRS, CDR2 YFSETQ, per germline. The CDR3 has 12 amino acids. The CDR3 region has the DNA TGCGCCAGCAGCTTGGTTTCCCACGAGCAGTACTTC. Encoded protein: CASSLVSHEQYF.

This clonotype showed up many times. The chain joins TRBV7-6 to TRBJ2-1; no definite D call. The CDR3 length is 13 residues. The V end was cut by 5 bases, the J end by 11 bases, with 16 bases between. Germline V CDR1 and CDR2: SGHVS, FNYEAQ. As DNA, the CDR3 is TGTGCCAGCAGCCGTACCCGAGGAGATCAGCAGTTCTTC. Translating gives CASSRTRGDQQFF.

At least ten counts were recorded for this clonotype. The chain employs TRBV4-3 and TRBJ2-7; D is uncertain. Trimming took off 0 bases at V and 0 bases at J, with 9 bases between the two ends. Germline CDR1 is LGHNA and CDR2 is YSLEER. The CDR3 is made up of 15 amino acids. CDR3 amino acids: CASSQDSASSYEQYF. As DNA, the CDR3 is TGCGCCAGCAGCCAAGATTCAGCTAGCTCCTACGAGCAGTACTTC.

This clonotype appeared many times. Here the CDR3 reads CASSQDGLAGVNNEQFF. The DNA of the CDR3 is TGTGCCAGCAGCCAAGACGGGCTAGCGGGAGTCAACAATGAGCAGTTCTTC. The rearrangement joins TRBV14 to TRBJ2-1, with TRBD2 identical over 10 bases. The V segment lost 0 bases and the J segment 5 bases; nucleotides outside the gene matches: 7. This CDR3 has 17 amino acids. CDR1 SGHDN and CDR2 FVKESK come from the germline V gene. The full variable domain, its missing parts supplied by reference TRBV14 and TRBJ2-1, is EAGVTQFPSHSVIEKGQTVTLRCDPISGHDNLYWYRRVMGKEIKFLLHFVKESKQDESGMPNNRFLAERTGGTYSTLKVQPAELEDSGVYFCASSQDGLAGVNNEQFFGPGTRLTVL.

By share, this clonotype ranks as medium-sized (0.01 to 0.1%). The chain joins TRBV4-1 to TRBJ2-1, with D maybe TRBD2 (5 bases). V was shortened by 3 bases and J by 9 bases, with 15 bases between the two germline ends. CDR3 length equals 14 residues. The germline CDR1 and CDR2 sequences are MGHRA and YSYEKL. The CDR3 region is CASSHGYPAGEQFF. The CDR3 nucleotides read TGCGCCAGCAGCCACGGGTACCCGGCGGGTGAGCAGTTCTTC.

At least ten counts were recorded for this clonotype. The chain has TRBV12-3 or TRBV12-4 and TRBJ2-5; perhaps D is TRBD1 or TRBD2 (5 bases each). The CDR3 is 14 amino acids. Trimming took off 6 bases at V and 4 bases at J, with 15 bases between the two ends. The CDR3 reads CASRVSGSRETQYF. DNA for the CDR3: TGTGCCAGCAGAGTTTCAGGGAGTAGAGAGACCCAGTACTTC.

This clonotype showed up many times. J is TRBJ1-3 and V is TRBV18, with 9 positions matching TRBD1. CDR3 length: 17 amino acids. Germline assignment: CDR1 KGHSH and CDR2 LQKENI. V was clipped by 3 bases and J by 2 bases; unmatched bases: 8. The CDR3: CASSPGQGAIAGNTIYF. DNA for the CDR3: TGTGCCAGCTCACCGGGACAGGGAGCGATAGCTGGAAACACCATATATTTT.

Within the sample, this clonotype is medium-sized. J is TRBJ2-5 and V is TRBV13, with D possibly being TRBD2 (5 bases). Germline loops: CDR1 PRHDT, CDR2 FYEKMQ (reference sequence). This CDR3 has 12 amino acids. V gave up 6 bases and J gave up 5 bases, with 10 bases separating them. The CDR3 here is CASSHGVETQYF. The CDR3 DNA reads as TGTGCCAGCAGTCACGGGGTGGAGACCCAGTACTTC.

This clonotype was found a few times. The chain is built from TRBV7-2 and TRBJ2-1, with TRBD2 matching over 12 bases. The V segment lost 2 bases and the J segment 5 bases; nucleotides outside the gene matches: 7. Per the germline V gene, CDR1 is SGHTA and CDR2 is FQGNSA. CDR3 length: 17 amino acids. DNA for the CDR3: TGTGCCAGCAGCTTACCCCGACTAGCGGGAGAACACAATGAGCAGTTCTTC. It specifies CASSLPRLAGEHNEQFF. The complete variable domain, with remaining parts taken from reference TRBV7-2 and TRBJ2-1, reads GAGVSQSPSNKVTEKGKDVELRCDPISGHTALYWYRQSLGQGLEFLIYFQGNSAPDKSGLPSDRFSAERTGGSVSTLTIQRTQQEDSAVYLCASSLPRLAGEHNEQFFGPGTRLTVL.

At least ten counts were recorded for this clonotype. The chain uses TRBV29-1 and TRBJ2-5, with D hard to call. Trimming took off 6 bases at V and 3 bases at J, with 11 bases between the two ends. The CDR3 spans 12 residues. Germline-derived CDR1 and CDR2 are SQVTM and ANQGSEA. The CDR3 DNA reads TGCAGCGTCCCGGACGGAGAAGAGACCCAGTACTTC. This codes for CSVPDGEETQYF. The full variable domain, in which reference TRBV29-1 and TRBJ2-5 provide the parts outside the CDR3, is SAVISQKPSRDICQRGTSLTIQCQVDSQVTMMFWYRQQPGQSLTLIATANQGSEATYESGFVIDKFPISRPNLTFSTLTVSNMSPEDSSIYLCSVPDGEETQYFGPGTRLLVL.

This clonotype was observed at least ten times. The chain links TRBV12-3 or TRBV12-4 to TRBJ2-7, with D possibly TRBD1 on 6 matching bases. The CDR3 contains 16 residues. V was clipped by 1 base and J by 5 bases, with 18 bases between them. CDR3 amino acids: CASSLDIGGEVDEQYF. In DNA form, the CDR3 reads TGTGCCAGCAGTTTAGATATAGGGGGAGAAGTCGACGAGCAGTACTTC.

Many counts were recorded for this clonotype. V is TRBV6-2 or TRBV6-3 and J is TRBJ2-6; D not resolved. The CDR3 has 18 residues. The V gene lost 10 bases and the J gene lost 1 base, with 23 bases spanning the gap. CDR1 is MNHEY and CDR2 is SVGEGT in the germline V gene. Written as DNA, the CDR3 is TGTGCCACCAACGTCCGCTCGTCTGCCTTTTCTGGGGCCAACGTCCTGACTTTC. This encodes CATNVRSSAFSGANVLTF.

This clonotype has at least ten counts. The rearrangement joins TRBV6-4 to TRBJ2-3, with 7 positions matching TRBD2. The CDR3 totals 14 residues. CDR1 and CDR2 from the germline V gene are MRHNA and SNTAGT. The J segment lost 2 bases and the V segment lost 4 bases, leaving 3 bases of the junction unmatched. In DNA form, the CDR3 reads TGTGCCAGCAGTGCGGGAGGAAACACAGATACGCAGTATTTT. It translates to CASSAGGNTDTQYF.

The sample holds many counts of this clonotype. The genes are TRBV27 and TRBJ2-7, with D maybe TRBD2 (5 bases). Between the trimmed V and J ends, which lost 5 bases and 1 base, there was a span of 9 bases. Germline V CDR1 and CDR2: MNHEY, SMNVEV (reference sequence). The CDR3 spans 13 residues. The DNA of the CDR3 is TGTGCCAGCAGTAAAAGCGGATCCTACGAGCAGTACTTC. It translates to CASSKSGSYEQYF.

This clonotype was recorded a few times. CDR3 in amino acids: CASSHGEEEETQYF. In DNA form, the CDR3 reads TGTGCCAGCAGTCACGGAGAGGAGGAAGAGACCCAGTACTTC. The rearrangement joins TRBV6-6 to TRBJ2-5, with TRBD2 as a possible D gene (5 bases). Trimming pared 5 bases from V and 3 bases from J, leaving 13 bases between. Germline loops: CDR1 MNHNY, CDR2 SVGAGI (reference sequence). The CDR3 spans 14 residues.

This clonotype is categorized as medium-sized. The J gene is TRBJ2-1, the V gene TRBV6-2 or TRBV6-3, with TRBD2 matching over 8 bases. Germline loops: CDR1 MNHEY, CDR2 SVGEGT. V shed 4 bases, J shed 15 bases, and the junction held 5 bases outside the gene matches. This CDR3 is built from 11 residues. CDR3 loop: CASSLGTRTFF. CDR3 sequence (DNA): TGTGCCAGCAGTTTGGGGACTAGGACGTTCTTC.

This clonotype was recorded at least ten times. The chain links TRBV2 to TRBJ2-1; D tentatively fits TRBD1 or TRBD2 (5 bases each). Trimming cost V 6 bases and J 4 bases, with 10 bases left between them. The CDR3 totals 13 residues. CDR1 is SNHLY and CDR2 is FYNNEI in the germline V gene. In DNA form, the CDR3 reads TGTGCCAGCAGCCCCGAGGGGTACAATGAGCAGTTCTTC. It translates to CASSPEGYNEQFF.

The chain is built from TRBV5-1 and TRBJ2-1; 15 bases map to TRBD2. Unmatched junction bases numbered 2, after V lost 2 bases and J lost 2 bases. CDR1 and CDR2 (germline): SGHRS, YFSETQ. This CDR3 comprises 17 residues. The CDR3 region is CASSFGLAGGPYNEQFF. DNA for the CDR3: TGCGCCAGCAGCTTCGGACTAGCGGGAGGGCCCTACAATGAGCAGTTCTTC.

The rearrangement uses TRBV5-1 and TRBJ2-6; D is perhaps TRBD1 (5 bases). V gave up 2 bases and J gave up 0 bases, with 12 bases separating them. Germline CDR1 is SGHRS and CDR2 is YFSETQ. The CDR3 sequence is 17 residues long. This chain's CDR3 is CASSLLSGNSGANVLTF. DNA of the CDR3: TGCGCCAGCAGCTTACTATCAGGGAACTCTGGGGCCAACGTCCTGACTTTC.

This clonotype was seen a handful of times. This chain connects TRBV7-9 to TRBJ2-1; the D is unclear. Germline CDR1 and CDR2: SEHNR and FQNEAQ (reference sequence). CDR3 size: 11 residues. Trimming shortened V by 1 base and J by 13 bases, and 8 bases separated the two germline ends. Written as DNA, the CDR3 is TGTGCCAGCAGCTTAGAACGACCCCAGTTCTTC. Protein product: CASSLERPQFF.

This clonotype was recorded many times. The genes are TRBV12-2 and TRBJ1-2. TRBV12-2 is assigned pseudogene status. The CDR3 has 11 residues. This chain's CDR3 is CATFEGDGYTF. CDR3 bases: TGTGCTACCTTTGAGGGCGATGGCTACACCTTC.

This clonotype was counted a few times. This chain links TRBV18 with TRBJ2-7; either TRBD1 or TRBD2 may supply D (5 bases each). V lost 0 bases and J lost 3, with 6 bases in between. CDR1 and CDR2 (germline): KGHSH, LQKENI. There are 13 residues in the CDR3. The CDR3 DNA follows: TGTGCCAGCTCACCACCGGGGGTCTACGAGCAGTACTTC. Translated: CASSPPGVYEQYF.

This clonotype was counted ten times or more. This chain joins TRBV9 and TRBJ2-1; 7 nucleotides line up with TRBD2. This CDR3 contains 16 residues. Germline lookup yields CDR1 SGDLS and CDR2 YYNGEE. V trimming: 3 bases; J trimming: 6 bases; junction bases outside the gene matches: 12. The CDR3 DNA follows: TGTGCCAGCAGCGCCGTACTAGCGAGCACTTCCAATGAGCAGTTCTTC. Encoded protein: CASSAVLASTSNEQFF.

The chain couples TRBV25-1 to TRBJ1-2; perhaps TRBD1 as D (5 bases). Trimming removed 1 base from V and 5 bases from J, with 11 bases in between. Germline CDR1 reads MGHDK; CDR2 reads SYGVNS. This CDR3 is built from 14 residues. The CDR3 is CASSELGVVYGYTF. DNA for the CDR3: TGTGCCAGCAGTGAATTGGGGGTCGTGTATGGCTACACCTTC.

The rearrangement joins TRBV28 to TRBJ2-7, with 12 bases fitting TRBD1. The germline gives CDR1 MDHEN, CDR2 SYDVKM. The CDR3 spans 14 residues. V lost 4 bases and J lost 6; bases outside the gene matches: 4. CDR3 nucleotides: TGTGCCAGCAGTTCAGGGACAGGGGGCAGCGAGCAGTACTTC. Translating it yields CASSSGTGGSEQYF.

This clonotype was seen repeatedly, ten times or more. CDR3 in amino acids: CASSQGTPAGANVLTF. DNA for the CDR3: TGTGCCAGCAGCCAAGGCACTCCGGCAGGGGCCAACGTCCTGACTTTC. The chain combines TRBV4-2 with TRBJ2-6; no reliable D call. Germline CDR1 LGHNA, CDR2 YNFKEQ. CDR3 length equals 16 residues. Trimming removed 1 base at V and 4 bases at J, with 11 bases between.